The text below deals with one TCR beta chain. Antigen unknown. The assay was immunoSEQ multiplex PCR, and TCRdb's table has in-frame clones only and misses some. The sample has about 170,000 clones, 90% to 95% seen once. This sample was taken from a study of T cell responses to AZD1222 COVID-19 vaccine. Whole-study findings and limits: Once two AZD1222 doses were given, Spike-specific TCR breadth and depth went up.

The TCR comes from an adult in good health. This specimen was peripheral blood, taken on day 0 of AZD1222 vaccination.

CDR3 bases: TGTGCCAGCAGCCGACAGGGGACGGCTGAAGCTTTCTTT. It translates to CASSRQGTAEAFF. The chain couples TRBV7-9 to TRBJ1-1, with 8 bases fitting TRBD1. With V trimmed by 5 bases and J by 6 bases, 5 bases remained unmatched. The CDR3 is 13 residues long. Germline V lookup: CDR1 SEHNR, CDR2 FQNEAQ (reference sequence).